This T cell receptor (beta chain) was captured in a study of T cell responses to AZD1222 COVID-19 vaccine. V was cut by 1 base and J by 4 bases, with 6 bases left in between. From germline, CDR1 is SGHKS and CDR2 YYEKEE (reference sequence). The CDR3 runs 13 residues. Profiling relied on immunoSEQ multiplex PCR, and the TCRdb table lists in-frame clones only, not all of them. The sample shows fewer than 150,000 clones, more than 75% of them seen only once. Notes on the study in general: Seropositivity was recorded at baseline in only 6 or 7 AZD1222 recipients. Donor demographics were predominantly white British with a female majority; clonal diversity may be underestimated. A rise in Spike-specific TCR breadth and depth followed two AZD1222 doses. Close to half of all spike-specific TCRs reportedly target regions of the variants that are unmutated.

Of note for this clone: The antigen is unknown.

The rearrangement joins TRBV5-5 to TRBJ1-5; D possibly corresponds to TRBD1 (6 bases). The receptor's source is an adult who received the AZD1222 COVID-19 vaccine. Sample: peripheral blood, taken 28 days after the second AZD1222 dose. Here the CDR3 reads CASSLTGNQPQHF. In DNA, the CDR3 is TGTGCCAGCAGCTTGACAGGGAATCAGCCCCAGCATTTT.